The 15 T cell receptor beta chains below all came from one sample that was sequenced in a study of blood T cell repertoires in COVID-19. Clones were read by immunoSEQ multiplex PCR, and TCRdb kept only the in-frame ones, dropping some. The sample lists about 260,000 clones, about 91% occurring once. Sequenced: PBMCs or T cells enriched from blood (not recorded which). The receptors derive from a woman aged 40-49 years with acute COVID-19.

This clone is a singleton in its sample. The gene calls are TRBV19 and TRBJ1-1; TRBD1 agrees at 8 bases. V lost 4 bases to trimming and J lost 3 bases; unmatched junction nucleotides: 7. Germline V gene data show CDR1 as LNHDA and CDR2 as SQIVND (reference sequence). The CDR3 sequence is 15 residues long. CDR3 loop: CASSTGGAGDTEAFF. The CDR3 region has the DNA TGTGCCAGTAGTACAGGGGGCGCCGGTGACACTGAAGCTTTCTTT.

This clone was detected only once. This chain uses TRBV28 with TRBJ2-2; 7 bases align to TRBD1. Looked up from germline, CDR1 is MDHEN and CDR2 is SYDVKM. The CDR3 spans 17 residues. V lost 6 bases, J lost 2 bases, and 12 bases stayed unmatched. CDR3 sequence (DNA): TGTGCCAGCAGCCCTCAGCCCGGGACAGTAAACACCGGGGAGCTGTTTTTT. The encoded protein is CASSPQPGTVNTGELFF.

The V call is TRBV7-9, the J call TRBJ2-5; weak D call: TRBD1 (6 bases). V was shortened by 3 bases and J by 1 base, with 9 bases between the two germline ends. This CDR3 region has 14 residues. Looked up from germline, CDR1 is SEHNR and CDR2 is FQNEAQ (reference sequence). The CDR3 protein is CASSLGHIQETQYF. The CDR3 region has the DNA TGTGCCAGCAGCTTGGGACATATCCAAGAGACCCAGTACTTC.

This chain links TRBV5-1 with TRBJ1-6; D remains unclear. This CDR3 has 14 amino acids. V was pared by 0 bases and J by 7 bases, with 8 bases between. Germline CDR1 reads SGHRS; CDR2 reads YFSETQ. The chain's CDR3 is CASSLDTPNSPLHF. CDR3 nucleotide sequence: TGCGCCAGCAGCTTGGACACCCCAAATTCACCCCTCCACTTT.

The chain couples TRBV3-1 (or the pseudogene TRBV3-2) to TRBJ2-3; D is ambiguous. Looked up from germline, CDR1 is LGHDT and CDR2 is YNNKEL (reference sequence). With 3 bases removed from V and 10 bases from J, the gap between germline ends came to 11 bases. This CDR3 region has 12 residues. The CDR3, as DNA: TGTGCCAGCAGCCAGACTGAGAGAGCGCAGTATTTT. This codes for CASSQTERAQYF.

The gene calls are TRBV5-1 and TRBJ2-7; TRBD2 matches at 7 bases. J gave up 7 bases and V 3 bases, and 7 bases lay outside the gene matches. The CDR3 totals 13 residues. From germline, CDR1 is SGHRS and CDR2 YFSETQ. The CDR3 nucleotides read TGCGCCAGCAGCTACGCCCAAGCGGGGGAGCAGTACTTC. Amino acid sequence: CASSYAQAGEQYF.

This clone was counted a single time. The V call is TRBV7-9, the J call TRBJ1-1; TRBD1 matches 7 bases. The J segment lost 10 bases and the V segment lost 1 base, leaving 6 bases of the junction unmatched. The V gene's germline CDR1 is SEHNR and CDR2 FQNEAQ (reference sequence). This CDR3 contains 13 residues. The CDR3 DNA is TGTGCCAGCAGCTTAGTAGACAGGGCGTCAGCTTTCTTT. Translation gives CASSLVDRASAFF.

V and J are TRBV13 and TRBJ1-5; 7 bases are shared with TRBD1. This CDR3 has 14 amino acids. V lost 3 bases and J lost 4; bases outside the gene matches: 3. Germline V gives CDR1 PRHDT, CDR2 FYEKMQ (reference sequence). CDR3 protein: CASSFGQVNQPQHF. As DNA, the CDR3 is TGTGCCAGCAGCTTCGGACAGGTAAATCAGCCCCAGCATTTT.

The DNA for the CDR3 is TGTGCCAGCAGCCAAGAAATGCCATCCGCGCGGGGGGTAGCCAAAAACATTCAGTACTTC. It codes for CASSQEMPSARGVAKNIQYF. V usage is TRBV14 and J usage is TRBJ2-4, with 8 bases aligning to TRBD2. The V gene end was trimmed by 0 bases and the J gene end by 0 bases; junction bases not matched to a gene: 13. Germline lookup yields CDR1 SGHDN and CDR2 FVKESK. This CDR3 has 20 residues.

V usage is TRBV27 and J usage is TRBJ2-7; TRBD2 might be the D (6 bases). V was pared by 3 bases and J by 7 bases, with 22 bases between. Germline CDR1 and CDR2: MNHEY and SMNVEV (reference sequence). CDR3 size: 16 residues. CDR3 protein: CASSLFLPGESNEQYF. In nucleotides, the CDR3 is TGTGCCAGCAGTTTGTTCCTCCCGGGAGAATCCAATGAGCAGTACTTC.

The rearrangement joins TRBV18 to TRBJ1-1; D gene unclear. This CDR3 region has 14 residues. CDR1 and CDR2 from the germline V gene are KGHSH and LQKENI. Between the trimmed V and J ends, which lost 3 bases and 11 bases, there was a span of 19 bases. CDR3 loop: CASSPTGFVGPAFF. CDR3 nucleotides: TGTGCCAGCTCACCTACGGGGTTTGTAGGGCCCGCTTTCTTT.

The table lists this clone with a count of one. This chain links TRBV9 with TRBJ2-1, with 11 positions matching TRBD2. This CDR3 spans 16 amino acids. CDR1 is SGDLS, CDR2 YYNGEE, per germline. J was trimmed by 4 bases and V by 0 bases; bases with no gene match: 3. In DNA, the CDR3 is TGTGCCAGCAGCGTAGTTAGCGGGAGGGTTTACAATGAGCAGTTCTTC. Residues: CASSVVSGRVYNEQFF. Full variable domain (rest looked up from reference TRBV9 and TRBJ2-1): DSGVTQTPKHLITATGQRVTLRCSPRSGDLSVYWYQQSLDQGLQFLIQYYNGEERAKGNILERFSAQQFPDLHSELNLSSLELGDSALYFCASSVVSGRVYNEQFFGPGTRLTVL.

Of note for this clone: One end of the junction is discordant with germline, which a read error may explain. The chain couples TRBV7-8 to TRBJ2-3, with TRBD2 matching over 8 bases. The V gene's germline CDR1 is SGHVS and CDR2 FQNEAQ. The CDR3 totals 12 residues. The chain's CDR3 is CASSLTKGLGEF. In DNA form, the CDR3 reads TGTGCCAGCAGCCTAACGAAGGGACTAGGGGAATTT.

The chain joins TRBV12-3 or TRBV12-4 to TRBJ1-1; D is uncertain. V lost 7 bases, J lost 2 bases, and 8 bases lay in between. The CDR3 consists of 12 residues. In nucleotides, the CDR3 is TGTGCCAGCACCTTTGGCAACACTGAAGCTTTCTTT. Residues: CASTFGNTEAFF.

The chain has TRBV28 and TRBJ1-1; weak D call: TRBD1 (5 bases). The CDR3 sequence is 14 residues long. V lost 6 bases, J lost 1 base, and 12 bases lay in between. CDR1 and CDR2 (germline): MDHEN, SYDVKM. Here the CDR3 reads CASRPGLQNTEAFF. DNA of the CDR3: TGTGCCAGCAGGCCGGGACTGCAGAACACTGAAGCTTTCTTT.